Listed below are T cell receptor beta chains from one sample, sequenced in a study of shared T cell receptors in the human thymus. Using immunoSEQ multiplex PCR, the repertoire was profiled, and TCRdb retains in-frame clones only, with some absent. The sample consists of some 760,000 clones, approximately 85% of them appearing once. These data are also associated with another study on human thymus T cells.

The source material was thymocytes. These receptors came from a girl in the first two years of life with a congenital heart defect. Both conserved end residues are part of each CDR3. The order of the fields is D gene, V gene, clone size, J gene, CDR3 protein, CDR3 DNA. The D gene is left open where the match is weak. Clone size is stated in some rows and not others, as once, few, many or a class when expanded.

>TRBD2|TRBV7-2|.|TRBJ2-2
CASSLSGGITGELFF
TGTGCCAGCAGCCTTAGCGGGGGAATCACCGGGGAGCTGTTTTTT
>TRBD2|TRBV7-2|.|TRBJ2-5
CASSLASGLAIETQYF
TGTGCCAGCAGCTTAGCGTCGGGACTAGCAATCGAGACCCAGTACTTC
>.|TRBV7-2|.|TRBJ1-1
CASSLVAGEGTEAFF
TGTGCCAGCAGCTTAGTGGCAGGGGAGGGGACTGAAGCTTTCTTT
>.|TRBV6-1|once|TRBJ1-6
CASSEQRGSAYNSPLHF
TGTGCCAGCAGTGAACAACGGGGTTCGGCCTATAATTCCCCCCTCCACTTT
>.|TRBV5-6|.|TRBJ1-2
CASSLRQPYYTF
TGTGCCAGCAGCTTACGACAGCCCTACTACACCTTC
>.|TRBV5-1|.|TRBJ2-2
CASSSPGAGELFF
TGCGCCAGCAGCTCCCCCGGGGCCGGGGAGCTGTTTTTT
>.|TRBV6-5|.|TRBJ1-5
CASSETRNQPQHF
TGTGCCAGCAGCGAGACACGCAATCAGCCCCAGCATTTT
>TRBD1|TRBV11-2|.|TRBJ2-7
CASSLRVWFGGTGSYEQYF
TGTGCCAGCAGCTTAAGGGTTTGGTTTGGGGGGACAGGGTCCTACGAGCAGTACTTC
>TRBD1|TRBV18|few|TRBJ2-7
CASSRLGTGEQYF
TGTGCCAGCTCACGGCTCGGGACAGGCGAGCAGTACTTC
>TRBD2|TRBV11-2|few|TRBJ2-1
CASSLIAGAYNEQFF
TGTGCCAGCAGCTTAATAGCGGGGGCTTACAATGAGCAGTTCTTC
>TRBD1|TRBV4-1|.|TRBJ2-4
CASSQAGDRGAKNIQYF
TGCGCCAGCAGCCAAGCAGGAGACAGGGGCGCCAAAAACATTCAGTACTTC
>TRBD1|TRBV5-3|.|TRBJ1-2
CARSLGPRDRWYGYTF
TGTGCCAGAAGCTTGGGCCCCCGGGACAGGTGGTATGGCTACACCTTC
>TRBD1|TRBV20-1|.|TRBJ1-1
CSRDRGSFF
TGCAGTCGGGACAGGGGGTCTTTCTTT